These T cell receptor beta chains were read from a single sample in a study of patients and donors after allogeneic stem cell transplantation. One entry per CDR3 protein, called by TCRdb with MiXCR from the RT-PCR reads. The table has 150,000 to 250,000 distinct CDR3 sequences, less than 45% seen once. Material for sequencing was blood, either unsorted or a sorted T cell fraction (not recorded which). These receptor sequences come from a human donor who was either an allogeneic HSCT recipient or a stem cell or donor lymphocyte infusion donor (not recorded which). It is not recorded whose cells these are; they may come from a transplant donor. Each CDR3 is given with its conserved first and last residue. Fields, in order: CDR3 protein, J gene, D gene, V gene. D genes are given only for firm matches.

cdr3_aa: CASRQRGFQNIQYF; j_call: TRBJ2-4; d_call: TRBD2; v_call: TRBV27
cdr3_aa: CASSYPKGLGNVDEQFF; j_call: TRBJ2-1; d_call: TRBD2; v_call: TRBV12-3/TRBV12-4
cdr3_aa: CASSPTGVDEKLFF; j_call: TRBJ1-4; d_call: TRBD1; v_call: TRBV27
cdr3_aa: CASSYLTDPYGYTF; j_call: TRBJ1-2; d_call: NA; v_call: TRBV6-6
cdr3_aa: CASSPSGSGGETQYF; j_call: TRBJ2-5; d_call: TRBD2; v_call: TRBV7-2
cdr3_aa: CASSGDQYGYTF; j_call: TRBJ1-2; d_call: NA; v_call: TRBV2
cdr3_aa: CASSSLTFAGNYGYTF; j_call: TRBJ1-2; d_call: NA; v_call: TRBV7-8
cdr3_aa: CSALGQGARGNTIYF; j_call: TRBJ1-3; d_call: TRBD1; v_call: TRBV29-1
cdr3_aa: CASSTPRDSYEQYF; j_call: TRBJ2-7; d_call: NA; v_call: TRBV12-3/TRBV12-4
cdr3_aa: CASSWDRALGGMNTEAFF; j_call: TRBJ1-1; d_call: TRBD1; v_call: TRBV7-8
cdr3_aa: CASSPGAASNQPQHF; j_call: TRBJ1-5; d_call: NA; v_call: TRBV18
cdr3_aa: CASSSTGGGVGYTF; j_call: TRBJ1-2; d_call: TRBD1; v_call: TRBV5-1
cdr3_aa: CSAQTGAGGTEAFF; j_call: TRBJ1-1; d_call: TRBD1; v_call: TRBV29-1
cdr3_aa: CASSPGDAIAYEQYF; j_call: TRBJ2-7; d_call: NA; v_call: TRBV6-5
cdr3_aa: CASSQDYRDKRAFF; j_call: TRBJ1-1; d_call: NA; v_call: TRBV3-1
cdr3_aa: CASSQGTSGYEQYF; j_call: TRBJ2-7; d_call: TRBD2; v_call: TRBV4-3
cdr3_aa: CASIQDRNTEAFF; j_call: TRBJ1-1; d_call: NA; v_call: TRBV2
cdr3_aa: CASSQGLLSTAATF; j_call: TRBJ1-2; d_call: NA; v_call: TRBV4-1
cdr3_aa: CASSSAADRVESEKLFF; j_call: TRBJ1-4; d_call: TRBD1; v_call: TRBV28
cdr3_aa: CAISEQAGVSDEQYF; j_call: TRBJ2-7; d_call: NA; v_call: TRBV10-3
cdr3_aa: CASSLGQGETQYF; j_call: TRBJ2-5; d_call: NA; v_call: TRBV5-6
cdr3_aa: CSVNRNYEQYF; j_call: TRBJ2-7; d_call: NA; v_call: TRBV29-1
cdr3_aa: CSIVSYTAELFF; j_call: TRBJ2-2; d_call: NA; v_call: TRBV29-1
cdr3_aa: CSVDRANQPQHF; j_call: TRBJ1-5; d_call: TRBD1; v_call: TRBV20-1
cdr3_aa: CASSVTAGVRGQFF; j_call: TRBJ2-1; d_call: NA; v_call: TRBV12-3/TRBV12-4
cdr3_aa: CASSPWTSGTDEQFF; j_call: TRBJ2-1; d_call: TRBD2; v_call: TRBV7-2
cdr3_aa: CASSVAGPSSYNSPLHF; j_call: TRBJ1-6; d_call: NA; v_call: TRBV9
cdr3_aa: CASSQDNREGYTF; j_call: TRBJ1-2; d_call: NA; v_call: TRBV4-2
cdr3_aa: CASSRFGLASTDTQYF; j_call: TRBJ2-3; d_call: TRBD2; v_call: TRBV6-5
cdr3_aa: CASSEVQTANYGYTF; j_call: TRBJ1-2; d_call: NA; v_call: TRBV6-1
cdr3_aa: CASSQLFQASGDTQYF; j_call: TRBJ2-3; d_call: NA; v_call: TRBV4-3
cdr3_aa: CASSLSGLRVGNQPQHF; j_call: TRBJ1-5; d_call: NA; v_call: TRBV27
cdr3_aa: CAISEPGTNTEAFF; j_call: TRBJ1-1; d_call: NA; v_call: TRBV10-3
cdr3_aa: CASSFRAGATGELFF; j_call: TRBJ2-2; d_call: TRBD2; v_call: TRBV12-3/TRBV12-4
cdr3_aa: CSARAGREAEPQYF; j_call: TRBJ2-3; d_call: NA; v_call: TRBV20-1
cdr3_aa: CASSIKGLAGSYNEQFF; j_call: TRBJ2-1; d_call: TRBD2; v_call: TRBV9
cdr3_aa: CASSLAKDTQYF; j_call: TRBJ2-3; d_call: NA; v_call: TRBV5-1
cdr3_aa: CATSDFGLAGSSSTDTQYF; j_call: TRBJ2-3; d_call: TRBD2; v_call: TRBV24-1
cdr3_aa: CASSGPSDRLSTDTQYF; j_call: TRBJ2-3; d_call: NA; v_call: TRBV9
cdr3_aa: CASSFNSHQETQYF; j_call: TRBJ2-5; d_call: NA; v_call: TRBV27
cdr3_aa: CASSLQGANGELFF; j_call: TRBJ2-2; d_call: TRBD1; v_call: TRBV6-5
cdr3_aa: CASSPSLAGGADTQYF; j_call: TRBJ2-3; d_call: TRBD2; v_call: TRBV5-1
cdr3_aa: CASSYTDRGWGQPQHF; j_call: TRBJ1-5; d_call: TRBD1; v_call: TRBV6-5
cdr3_aa: CASSLGDILQPQHF; j_call: TRBJ1-5; d_call: NA; v_call: TRBV7-2
cdr3_aa: CSDLSSTYGYTF; j_call: TRBJ1-2; d_call: NA; v_call: TRBV29-1
cdr3_aa: CASSQGTDRYTYNEQFF; j_call: TRBJ2-1; d_call: NA; v_call: TRBV4-2
cdr3_aa: CASSDVAAPIADTQYF; j_call: TRBJ2-3; d_call: NA; v_call: TRBV10-2
cdr3_aa: CASSVQDEKLFF; j_call: TRBJ1-4; d_call: NA; v_call: TRBV13
cdr3_aa: CASSQEGGLTYEQYF; j_call: TRBJ2-7; d_call: NA; v_call: TRBV3-1
cdr3_aa: CASSESVRAMTEAFF; j_call: TRBJ1-1; d_call: NA; v_call: TRBV2
cdr3_aa: CASSFIETGGYQPQHF; j_call: TRBJ1-5; d_call: TRBD1; v_call: TRBV19
cdr3_aa: CAISEPLYEQYF; j_call: TRBJ2-7; d_call: NA; v_call: TRBV10-3
cdr3_aa: CASSLFGQNTEAFF; j_call: TRBJ1-1; d_call: NA; v_call: TRBV4-3